These 22 T cell receptor beta chains were all obtained from the same sample, sequenced in a study of T cell responses to AZD1222 COVID-19 vaccine. Clones were sequenced by immunoSEQ multiplex PCR, and TCRdb holds only the in-frame ones, with some missing. The profile shows about 79,000 clones, approximately 90% of them singletons. The sequenced sample was peripheral blood, obtained on day 0 of MenACWY control vaccination. The receptor source for this set is an adult in good health.

The chain carries TRBV19 and TRBJ2-5; D unresolved. The CDR3 has 16 residues. The V end lost 2 bases, the J end lost 4 bases, and 17 bases lay between the germline ends. Germline V gives CDR1 LNHDA, CDR2 SQIVND (reference sequence). This CDR3 is CASSITRTALGETQYF. CDR3 sequence (DNA): TGTGCCAGTAGTATAACCAGGACCGCCCTGGGAGAGACCCAGTACTTC. Together with reference TRBV19 and TRBJ2-5, the CDR3 gives the full variable domain: DGGITQSPKYLFRKEGQNVTLSCEQNLNHDAMYWYRQDPGQGLRLIYYSQIVNDFQKGDIAEGYSVSREKKESFPLTVTSAQKNPTAFYLCASSITRTALGETQYFGPGTRLLVL.

This clone was counted only a few times. The chain links TRBV19 to TRBJ2-7; 8 bases agree with TRBD2. This CDR3 has 17 amino acids. CDR1 and CDR2 from the germline V gene are LNHDA and SQIVND (reference sequence). Unmatched junction bases numbered 12, after V lost 3 bases and J lost 2 bases. In nucleotides, the CDR3 is TGTGCCAGTAGTATCCGGGAGGGCCCTGAAAGAACCTACGAGCAGTACTTC. Encoded protein: CASSIREGPERTYEQYF.

This chain links TRBV5-1 with TRBJ2-2; tentatively, D is TRBD1 (6 bases). This CDR3 contains 18 residues. In germline, CDR1 is SGHRS, CDR2 YFSETQ. Trimming removed 4 bases from V and 0 bases from J, with 19 bases in between. The CDR3: CASSAQTGQLANTGELFF. The CDR3 bases are TGCGCCAGCAGCGCTCAAACCGGACAGCTAGCGAACACCGGGGAGCTGTTTTTT.

J is TRBJ2-1 and V is TRBV2, with D hard to call. This CDR3 spans 12 amino acids. The V end was cut by 2 bases, the J end by 13 bases, with 12 bases between. Germline V CDR1 and CDR2: SNHLY, FYNNEI. In DNA form, the CDR3 reads TGTGCCAGCAGTGAATCAAAGTCATCTCAGTTCTTC. This gives the protein CASSESKSSQFF.

J is TRBJ1-1 and V is TRBV12-3 or TRBV12-4; TRBD1 matches at 7 bases. The junction had 2 bases not matched to a gene; V was cut back by 3 bases and J by 4 bases. The CDR3 sequence is 13 residues long. In nucleotides, the CDR3 is TGTGCCAGCAGTTTCCAGGGGGGCACTGAAGCTTTCTTT. It is translated as CASSFQGGTEAFF.

In its sample, this clone was seen once. This chain links TRBV28 with TRBJ2-7, with a possible D match to TRBD1 (5 bases). Germline CDR1 reads MDHEN; CDR2 reads SYDVKM. V gave up 5 bases and J gave up 5 bases, with 13 bases separating them. CDR3 length equals 13 residues. CDR3 sequence: CASSNQQVHEQYF. The CDR3 region has the DNA TGTGCCAGCAGTAACCAACAGGTCCACGAGCAGTACTTC.

This clone was observed a few times. This chain uses TRBV24-1 with TRBJ2-3, with TRBD2 as a possible D gene (7 bases). Trimming cost V 0 bases and J 6 bases, with 12 bases left between them. The CDR3 covers 15 residues. In germline, CDR1 is KGHDR, CDR2 SFDVKD. The CDR3 region has the DNA TGTGCCACCAGTGATTTGAGGGGGGGGCAGGATACGCAGTATTTT. Residues: CATSDLRGGQDTQYF.

This clone was observed once. The rearrangement joins TRBV7-3 to TRBJ1-2; D is possibly TRBD1 (5 bases). V was pared by 5 bases and J by 6 bases, with 13 bases between. Germline values: CDR1 SGHTA, CDR2 FQGTGA. The CDR3 has 13 residues. As DNA, the CDR3 is TGTGCCAGCAGCCCCGGGTTGGGGGATGGCTACACCTTC. Its translation: CASSPGLGDGYTF.

This chain joins TRBV13 and TRBJ2-1; a possible D gene is TRBD2 (6 bases). The germline V and J ends were trimmed by 3 bases and 1 base, with 10 bases remaining between them. Germline CDR1 PRHDT, CDR2 FYEKMQ (reference sequence). The CDR3 contains 15 residues. In DNA, the CDR3 is TGTGCCAGCAGCTTCGGGAGCCATTCCTACAATGAGCAGTTCTTC. It specifies CASSFGSHSYNEQFF.

The chain has TRBV7-9 and TRBJ2-5; D may match TRBD1 or TRBD2 (5 bases each). Germline-derived CDR1 and CDR2 are SEHNR and FQNEAQ (reference sequence). V was pared by 0 bases and J by 9 bases, with 17 bases between. CDR3 size: 15 residues. CDR3 in amino acids: CASSLALGELSSQYF. In DNA form, the CDR3 reads TGTGCCAGCAGCTTAGCGCTGGGGGAATTATCCTCCCAGTACTTC. Using reference TRBV7-9 and TRBJ2-5 for the parts outside the CDR3, the full variable domain is DTGVSQNPRHKITKRGQNVTFRCDPISEHNRLYWYRQTLGQGPEFLTYFQNEAQLEKSRLLSDRFSAERPKGSFSTLEIQRTEQGDSAMYLCASSLALGELSSQYFGPGTRLLVL.

The CDR3 DNA reads TGTGCCAGCTCACCGCCGGGACAGAAGATGAACACTGAAGCTTTCTTT. It yields the protein CASSPPGQKMNTEAFF. The chain links TRBV18 to TRBJ1-1; 7 bases align to TRBD1. After removal of 3 bases from V and 0 bases from J, the junction contained 7 bases not matched to a gene. Germline V gene sequence: CDR1 KGHSH, CDR2 LQKENI. CDR3 length equals 16 residues. The complete variable domain, with remaining parts taken from reference TRBV18 and TRBJ1-1, reads NAGVMQNPRHLVRRRGQEARLRCSPMKGHSHVYWYRQLPEEGLKFMVYLQKENIIDESGMPKERFSAEFPKEGPSILRIQQVVRGDSAAYFCASSPPGQKMNTEAFFGQGTRLTVV.

This clone appeared a single time. CDR3 coding DNA: TGTGCCACCATTCATCTCGGGAGCACAGATACGCAGTATTTT. Translation gives CATIHLGSTDTQYF. The V gene is TRBV24-1, the J gene TRBJ2-3; D unclear. V was trimmed by 8 bases and J by 0 bases, leaving 11 bases between them. The CDR3 extends over 14 amino acids. CDR1 and CDR2 (germline): KGHDR, SFDVKD.

The gene calls are TRBV6-6 and TRBJ1-6, with 8 bases that match TRBD1. Germline CDR1 is MNHNY and CDR2 is SVGAGI (reference sequence). The CDR3 has 19 residues. V gave up 6 bases and J gave up 5 bases; unmatched junction bases: 18. The CDR3 nucleotides are TGTGCCAGCAGCTATTCTATTCTAACAGGGGGGACTAATAATTCACCCCTCCACTTT. Amino acids: CASSYSILTGGTNNSPLHF.

The sample holds a few counts of this clone. This chain joins TRBV3-1 (or the pseudogene TRBV3-2) and TRBJ2-5; tentative D call: TRBD1 (6 bases). Trimming shortened V by 4 bases and J by 0 bases, and 12 bases separated the two germline ends. Germline CDR1 and CDR2: LGHDT and YNNKEL (reference sequence). This CDR3 contains 15 residues. The CDR3 here is CASSPGTQDQETQYF. Here the CDR3 DNA reads TGTGCCAGCAGCCCCGGGACACAAGACCAAGAGACCCAGTACTTC.

V gene TRBV27 combines with J gene TRBJ1-2; 7 bases are a match to TRBD1. The germline CDR1 and CDR2 sequences are MNHEY and SMNVEV (reference sequence). V dropped 4 bases and J dropped 8; count of bases not matched to a gene: 4. CDR3 length: 12 residues. DNA for the CDR3: TGTGCCAGCAGTTCTAGGGGGCACGGCTACACCTTC. Amino acids: CASSSRGHGYTF.

The rearrangement uses TRBV7-9 and TRBJ1-4; 11 bases map to TRBD1. Germline V gene data show CDR1 as SEHNR and CDR2 as FQNEAQ (reference sequence). There are 16 residues in the CDR3. V shed 5 bases, J shed 4 bases, and the junction held 6 bases outside the gene matches. Here the CDR3 reads CASSTGTGGNNEKLFF. The CDR3 DNA sequence: TGTGCCAGCAGCACGGGGACAGGGGGGAATAATGAAAAACTGTTTTTT.

The V and J genes are TRBV5-7 and TRBJ1-3, with D possibly being TRBD1 (6 bases). TRBV5-7 is an open reading frame whose function is uncertain. This CDR3 has 17 amino acids. The germline V and J ends were trimmed by 4 bases and 0 bases, with 17 bases remaining between them. This CDR3 reads CASSREQDRPSGNTIYF. CDR3 bases: TGTGCCAGCAGCCGAGAACAGGACAGACCCTCTGGAAACACCATATATTTT.

This clone was found once. The J gene is TRBJ2-3, the V gene TRBV10-3; D not certain. The V end was cut by 3 bases, the J end by 0 bases, with 10 bases between. The CDR3 length is 15 residues. Per germline, CDR1 ENHRY and CDR2 SYGVKD. This chain's CDR3 is CAISDSRASTDTQYF. The CDR3 DNA sequence: TGTGCCATCAGTGATAGTAGGGCTAGCACAGATACGCAGTATTTT.

This clone was detected only once. This chain connects TRBV27 to TRBJ1-4; 8 positions agree with TRBD1. The CDR3 totals 14 residues. Looked up from germline, CDR1 is MNHEY and CDR2 is SMNVEV (reference sequence). J was trimmed by 8 bases and V by 6 bases; bases with no gene match: 8. CDR3 nucleotides: TGTGCCAGCAGCCACAGGGGGGATCACGAAAAACTGTTTTTT. The encoded protein is CASSHRGDHEKLFF.

CDR3 in amino acids: CASSQGVAGRGETQYF. The CDR3 nucleotides read TGTGCCAGCAGCCAAGGGGTGGCAGGGCGTGGGGAGACCCAGTACTTC. The chain has TRBV14 and TRBJ2-5, with TRBD1 as a possible D gene (5 bases). V was trimmed by 1 base and J by 5 bases, leaving 17 bases between them. Germline assignment: CDR1 SGHDN and CDR2 FVKESK. The CDR3 contains 16 residues.

V usage is TRBV24-1 and J usage is TRBJ2-5, with D unclear. This CDR3 comprises 16 residues. The germline CDR1 and CDR2 sequences are KGHDR and SFDVKD. V was shortened by 3 bases and J by 5 bases, with 18 bases between the two germline ends. The CDR3 DNA sequence: TGTGCCACCAGTGATCCGCAGGTAGGGTTAGGGGAGACCCAGTACTTC. This translates into CATSDPQVGLGETQYF.

The chain carries TRBV5-6 and TRBJ2-7; D gene uncertain. There are 12 residues in the CDR3. Germline V gene data show CDR1 as SGHDT and CDR2 as YYEEEE. Trimming pared 4 bases from V and 6 bases from J, leaving 11 bases between. DNA of the CDR3: TGTGCCAGCAGCCTCGGACCCAGCGAGCAGTACTTC. Encoded protein: CASSLGPSEQYF. Variable domain in full (rest from reference TRBV5-6 and TRBJ2-7): DAGVTQSPTHLIKTRGQQVTLRCSPKSGHDTVSWYQQALGQGPQFIFQYYEEEERQRGNFPDRFSGHQFPNYSSELNVNALLLGDSALYLCASSLGPSEQYFGPGTRLTVT.